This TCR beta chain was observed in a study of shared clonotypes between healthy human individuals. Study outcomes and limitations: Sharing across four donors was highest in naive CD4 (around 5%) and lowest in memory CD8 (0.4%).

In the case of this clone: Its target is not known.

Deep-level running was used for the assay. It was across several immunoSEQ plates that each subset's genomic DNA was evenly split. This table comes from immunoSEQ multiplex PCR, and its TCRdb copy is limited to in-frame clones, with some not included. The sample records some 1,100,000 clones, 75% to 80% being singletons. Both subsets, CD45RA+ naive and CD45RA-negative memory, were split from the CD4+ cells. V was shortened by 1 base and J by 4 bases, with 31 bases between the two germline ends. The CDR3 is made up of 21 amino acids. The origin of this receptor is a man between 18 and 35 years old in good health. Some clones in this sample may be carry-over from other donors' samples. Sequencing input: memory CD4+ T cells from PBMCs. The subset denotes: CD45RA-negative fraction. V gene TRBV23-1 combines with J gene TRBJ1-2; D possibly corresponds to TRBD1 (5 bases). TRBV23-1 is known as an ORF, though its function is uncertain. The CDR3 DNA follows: TGCGCCAGCAGTCAATGGTCTCGATGGAAAGCCGCGGGCTTGGGGCTCTATGGCTACACCTTC. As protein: CASSQWSRWKAAGLGLYGYTF.